These 4 T cell receptor beta chains originate from one sample sequenced in a study of T cells in Graves' hyperthyroidism and ophthalmopathy. TCR beta CDR3 region amplification was performed from RNA transcripts. Researchers ran a first-round RT-PCR on the TCR CDR3 using the HTBI primer set. TCRdb re-derived calls from the multiplex PCR reads in MiXCR, one entry per CDR3 protein. Of 92,000 or so distinct CDR3 sequences listed, roughly 56% are singletons. The specimen was blood. All receptors come from a woman in her thirties or forties with Graves' hyperthyroidism.

The chain recombines TRBV7-2 with TRBJ2-7; 12 bases fit TRBD2. The J call may be incorrect, as the DNA end agrees better with TRBJ2-5. The CDR3 length is 15 residues. Germline CDR1 SGHTA, CDR2 FQGNSA. The CDR3 loop is CASSPLAGGPETQYF. CDR3 nucleotides: TGTGCCAGCAGTCCCCTAGCGGGAGGGCCGGAGACCCAGTACTTC.

Notes on this clonotype: Germline and junction disagree at one end, which may indicate a read error. This chain joins TRBV5-1 and TRBJ2-6, with a possible D match to TRBD2 (7 bases). CDR3 length: 20 amino acids. The germline V gene has CDR1 SGHRS and CDR2 YFSETQ. The CDR3 bases are TGTGCCAGCAGCTTGGGGGGGGGCAGGGGCCCCCTCTCTGGGGCCAACGTCCTGACTTTC. Protein sequence: CASSLGGGRGPLSGANVLTF. Drawing the rest from reference TRBV5-1 and TRBJ2-6, the complete variable domain is KAGVTQTPRYLIKTRGQQVTLSCSPISGHRSVSWYQQTPGQGLQFLFEYFSETQRNKGNFPGRFSGRQFSNSRSEMNVSTLELGDSALYLCASSLGGGRGPLSGANVLTFGAGSRLTVL.

The table lists this clonotype with a count of one. The rearrangement uses TRBV7-6 and TRBJ2-7; TRBD1 or TRBD2 may be the D gene (6 bases each). The CDR3 runs 15 residues. V lost 1 base and J 4 bases, leaving 14 bases between the germline ends. Germline values: CDR1 SGHVS, CDR2 FNYEAQ. The CDR3 protein is CASSLGGGWRYEQYF. DNA for the CDR3: TGTGCCAGCAGCTTAGGAGGGGGGTGGCGTTACGAGCAGTACTTC.

This clonotype was seen a few times. No conserved phenylalanine or tryptophan ends this CDR3, so it is likely a read error. The DNA is omitted, as the CDR3 cannot be located on it reliably, and the CDR3 follows TCRdb's listing. The V call is TRBV7-4, the J call TRBJ2-5; TRBD2 is taken as the D call from the table, unchecked against the DNA. Germline V CDR1 and CDR2: SGHVT, SQSDAQ. Both ends counted, the CDR3 spans 8 residues. The CDR3 region is CASTPVAG.